This T cell receptor beta chain originates from a study of cytomegalovirus exposure and HLA in healthy donors. Study details: Among the approximately 400 donors who were genotyped, approximately 76% fell in the genetic ancestry cluster that is associated with self-reported Caucasian donors. Regarding the study as a whole: A later analysis linked a missense DCLRE1C variant to TCR beta V- and J-gene trimming.

Concerning this clone: No antigen is known for it. Other DNA sequences in this specimen translate into the identical CDR3.

Trimming shortened V by 7 bases and J by 4 bases, and 26 bases separated the two germline ends. Germline values: CDR1 SGHAT, CDR2 FQNNGV. The CDR3 runs to 17 residues. Primers included in the PCR were 60 Vbeta and 13 Jbeta primers. Measured with immunoSEQ multiplex PCR; TCRdb has only the in-frame clones, and not every one. The data contain 60,000 to 75,000 clones, approximately 73% of them seen just once; the ten biggest clones take up 5% to 7%. Nominally healthy donors provided the samples, though records likely missed some immune exposures. The sequenced sample was PBMCs. The receptor was derived from a man in his forties or fifties in good health and CMV-seronegative. The chain joins TRBV11-2 to TRBJ2-7, with a possible D match to TRBD1 (6 bases). CDR3 DNA sequence: TGTGCCAGCACCATTACCAGGGCTGGGACAAAGGGGTACGAGCAGTACTTC. Translation: CASTITRAGTKGYEQYF.